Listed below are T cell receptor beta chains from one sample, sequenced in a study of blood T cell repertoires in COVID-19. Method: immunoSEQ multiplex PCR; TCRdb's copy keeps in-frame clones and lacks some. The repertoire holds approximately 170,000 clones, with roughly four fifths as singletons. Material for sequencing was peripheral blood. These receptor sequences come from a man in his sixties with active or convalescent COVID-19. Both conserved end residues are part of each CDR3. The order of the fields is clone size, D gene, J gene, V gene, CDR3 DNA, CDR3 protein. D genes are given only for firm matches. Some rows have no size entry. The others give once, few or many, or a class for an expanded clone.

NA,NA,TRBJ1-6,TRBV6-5,TGTGCCAGCACCCTTACGGGTAGTTCACCCCTCCACTTT,CASTLTGSSPLHF
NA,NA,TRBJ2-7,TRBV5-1,TGCGCCCGCAGCGGAGGGGGGGGCGCCCGCTACGAGCAGTACTTC,CARSGGGGARYEQYF
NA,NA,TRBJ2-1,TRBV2,TGTGCCAGCAGTGGGCTAGGAGGGGATGAGCAGTTCTTC,CASSGLGGDEQFF
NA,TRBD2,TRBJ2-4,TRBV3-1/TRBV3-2,TGTGCCAGCAGCTCCCGCGGGGGGGCCAAAAACATTCAGTACTTC,CASSSRGGAKNIQYF
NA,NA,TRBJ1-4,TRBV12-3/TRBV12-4,TGTGCCAGCAGTTTAACGCGAAGTGAAAAACTGTTTTTT,CASSLTRSEKLFF
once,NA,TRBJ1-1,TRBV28,TGTGCCAGCACTATAACCCGGGGAGGGGGCACTGAAGCTTTCTTT,CASTITRGGGTEAFF
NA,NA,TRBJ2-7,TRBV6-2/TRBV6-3,TGTGCCAGCAGTTTGAGAAGCTCCTACGAGCAGTACTTC,CASSLRSSYEQYF
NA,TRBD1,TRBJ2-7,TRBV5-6,TGTGCCAGCAGCTTGGAAGTCGGGACAGGGTTCTACGAGCAGTACTTC,CASSLEVGTGFYEQYF
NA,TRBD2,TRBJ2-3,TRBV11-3,TGTGCCAGCAGCTCCCTTAGCGGGACAGATACGCAGTATTTT,CASSSLSGTDTQYF
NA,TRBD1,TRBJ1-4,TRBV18,TGTGCCAGCTCACTTGGACAGGGCCGTGAAAAACTGTTTTTT,CASSLGQGREKLFF
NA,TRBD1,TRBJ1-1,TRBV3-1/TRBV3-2,TGTGCCAGCAGCCCAAAAACAGGGGGCATTGGGACTGAAGCTTTCTTT,CASSPKTGGIGTEAFF
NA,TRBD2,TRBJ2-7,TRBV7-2,TGTGCCAGCAGCTTAGTCAATTCCGCGGGAGGGGGTTACGAGCAGTACTTC,CASSLVNSAGGGYEQYF